These 2 T cell receptor beta chains share one sample of origin, sequenced in a study of T-cell reconstitution after alpha-beta-depleted transplantation in children. Unique molecular identifiers were used in preparing the TCRbeta library. From the PCR reads, TCRdb called clonotypes with MiXCR, one entry per CDR3 protein. Among about 460,000 distinct CDR3 sequences, 10% were seen once, and the ten largest hold 2% to 2.5%. Sequencing was performed on PBMCs, taken before TCRalphabeta/CD19-depleted stem cell transplant. All receptors derive from a child younger than 10 with inherited bone marrow failure, due to receive a stem cell transplant.

This clonotype has ten or more counts. The gene calls are TRBV7-9 and TRBJ2-3; D may correspond to TRBD1 or TRBD2 (5 bases each). V was trimmed by 8 bases and J by 0 bases, leaving 15 bases between them. This CDR3 has 15 residues. CDR1 and CDR2 (germline): SEHNR, FQNEAQ (reference sequence). CDR3: CASSGGGSSTDTQYF. CDR3 nucleotides: TGTGCCAGCTCTGGGGGTGGCTCCAGCACAGATACGCAGTATTTT.

The chain links TRBV4-1 to TRBJ2-2; 11 bases agree with TRBD2. From germline, CDR1 is MGHRA and CDR2 YSYEKL. The CDR3 runs to 17 residues. Trimming at V came to 2 bases and at J to 2 bases, leaving 4 bases not matched to a gene. For the CDR3, the DNA is TGCGCCAGCAGCCAAATGGGACTAGCGGACAACACCGGGGAGCTGTTTTTT. It encodes CASSQMGLADNTGELFF.